The T cell receptor beta chain described here comes from a study of CD4 T cells in relation to SARS-CoV-2 and coronaviruses. Generated by immunoSEQ multiplex PCR, the TCRdb table keeps only in-frame clones and is missing some. The data contain about 41,000 clones, 82% of them singletons. V lost 0 bases to trimming and J lost 0 bases, with 9 bases between them. CDR1 is KGHSH, CDR2 LQKENI, per germline. This CDR3 region has 16 residues. Of note for this clone: Its target is unknown.

Sorted naive or memory CD4+ cells met CEF peptides for 10 days. The specimen sequenced was naive CD4+ T cells from PBMCs, cultured in vitro. Noted subset: naive CD4+ T cells isolated by negative enrichment. The source of this sequence is an adult with COVID-19. The chain employs TRBV18 and TRBJ2-1; D not resolved. The CDR3 region is CASSPPSGSSYNEQFF. For the CDR3, the DNA is TGTGCCAGCTCACCACCCTCGGGTAGCTCCTACAATGAGCAGTTCTTC.